Shown below are 20 T cell receptor beta chains from a single sample sequenced in a study of PD-1 blockade in classical Hodgkin lymphoma. Every patient experienced relapse after autologous stem cell transplantation, and brentuximab vedotin exposure varied. Here immunoSEQ multiplex PCR was the method, and the copy in TCRdb shows in-frame clones only, minus some. Of about 24,000 clones listed, 81% are singletons. The sequencing here drew on peripheral blood mononuclear cells (PBMCs), taken before the second cycle of nivolumab. Source of these receptors: a human donor with classical Hodgkin lymphoma.

The chain recombines TRBV2 with TRBJ2-3; weak D call: TRBD2 (6 bases). V lost 3 bases, J lost 2 bases, and 18 bases lay in between. The CDR3 is 17 amino acids. The germline gives CDR1 SNHLY, CDR2 FYNNEI. The CDR3 nucleotides are TGTGCCAGCAGTGATTCGACCCCGGGACTGGTCACAGATACGCAGTATTTT. Amino acids: CASSDSTPGLVTDTQYF.

The chain joins TRBV6-1 to TRBJ2-1; 7 bases are a match to TRBD2. The germline CDR1 and CDR2 sequences are MNHNS and SASEGT. V was pared by 5 bases and J by 8 bases, with 9 bases of the junction left unmatched. The CDR3 totals 14 residues. The CDR3 nucleotides read TGTGCCAGCAGTCTCTTCCGGGAGGCCCATGAGCAGTTCTTC. This encodes CASSLFREAHEQFF.

This rearrangement joins TRBV27 to TRBJ1-5; weak D call: TRBD1 (5 bases). The CDR3 totals 13 residues. V was trimmed by 3 bases and J by 9 bases, leaving 12 bases between them. Per the germline V gene, CDR1 is MNHEY and CDR2 is SMNVEV (reference sequence). CDR3: CASSLLGVGPQHF. The CDR3, as DNA: TGTGCCAGCAGTTTGTTGGGGGTAGGGCCCCAGCATTTT.

V gene TRBV28 combines with J gene TRBJ2-3; 9 nucleotides align to TRBD2. This CDR3 has 17 residues. Germline trimming cut 6 bases from V and 0 bases from J; bases unmatched to any gene: 10. Germline V lookup: CDR1 MDHEN, CDR2 SYDVKM. CDR3 DNA sequence: TGTGCCAGCAGCCCTACTAGCGGGTCTATTAGCACAGATACGCAGTATTTT. Protein product: CASSPTSGSISTDTQYF.

This chain links TRBV11-3 with TRBJ1-1; 9 bases are shared with TRBD1. Per the germline V gene, CDR1 is SGHNT and CDR2 is YENEEA. The CDR3 length is 16 residues. With 1 base clipped from V and 3 bases from J, the junction kept 6 bases outside the gene matches. For the CDR3, the DNA is TGTGCCAGCAGCTTAGGACCGACAGGGGGTTACACTGAAGCTTTCTTT. It codes for CASSLGPTGGYTEAFF.

V and J are TRBV18 and TRBJ2-3; no clear D. CDR1 and CDR2 (germline): KGHSH, LQKENI. V gave up 1 base and J gave up 1 base, with 6 bases separating them. This CDR3 is 14 amino acids long. The CDR3 DNA reads TGTGCCAGCTCACCACGCCGGGGCACAGATACGCAGTATTTT. It specifies CASSPRRGTDTQYF.

The chain joins TRBV4-1 to TRBJ2-1, with D perhaps TRBD1 or TRBD2 (5 bases each). Between the trimmed V and J ends, which lost 5 bases and 3 bases, there was a span of 20 bases. The CDR3 contains 17 residues. Germline assignment: CDR1 MGHRA and CDR2 YSYEKL. The CDR3 DNA follows: TGCGCCAGCAGCGGACTTTACAGGTCTGGTGTCTACAATGAGCAGTTCTTC. Translating it yields CASSGLYRSGVYNEQFF.

This sequence joins TRBV9 and TRBJ2-2; no reliable D call. Trimming took 0 bases from V and 6 from J, leaving 12 bases between them. This CDR3 is 15 amino acids long. The V gene's germline CDR1 is SGDLS and CDR2 YYNGEE. The CDR3 DNA reads TGTGCCAGCAGCGTAGGGAACGCCGTGGCCGGGGAGCTGTTTTTT. It is translated as CASSVGNAVAGELFF.

V usage is TRBV5-1 and J usage is TRBJ1-1, with a weak D call TRBD1 (5 bases). CDR1 and CDR2 from the germline V gene are SGHRS and YFSETQ. The V end lost 0 bases, the J end lost 6 bases, and 9 bases lay between the germline ends. There are 13 residues in the CDR3. CDR3 nucleotides: TGCGCCAGCAGCTTGGCCGAAGGGGCTGAAGCTTTCTTT. This encodes CASSLAEGAEAFF.

This rearrangement joins TRBV28 to TRBJ1-1; D possibly corresponds to TRBD1 (5 bases). Germline V CDR1 and CDR2: MDHEN, SYDVKM. Trimming stripped 1 base from V and 0 bases from J, with 21 bases between. The CDR3 totals 19 residues. The DNA of the CDR3 is TGTGCCAGCAGTTTATCCAAATGGGGGAGCGGGATCGTGAACACTGAAGCTTTCTTT. As protein: CASSLSKWGSGIVNTEAFF.

By share of the sample, this clone is medium-sized (0.01 to 0.1%). The J gene is TRBJ1-5, the V gene TRBV19; D gene uncertain. Germline lookup yields CDR1 LNHDA and CDR2 SQIVND (reference sequence). The CDR3 consists of 13 residues. The germline V and J ends were trimmed by 3 bases and 10 bases, with 13 bases remaining between them. In DNA, the CDR3 is TGTGCCAGTAGTATGGGCATTCGTCAACCCCAGCATTTT. Translated: CASSMGIRQPQHF.

CDR3 coding DNA: TGTGCCAGCACCCTACAGGGCACCGGGGAGCTGTTTTTT. Amino acids: CASTLQGTGELFF. The genes are TRBV2 and TRBJ2-2; D might be TRBD1 (6 bases). The CDR3 has 13 amino acids. Germline CDR1 and CDR2: SNHLY and FYNNEI. The ends were cut back, 7 bases at V and 4 bases at J, with 10 bases in the middle.

This chain uses TRBV6-5 with TRBJ2-1, with TRBD2 identical over 12 bases. Germline lookup yields CDR1 MNHEY and CDR2 SVGAGI. Unmatched junction bases numbered 13, after V lost 6 bases and J lost 13 bases. The CDR3 extends over 15 amino acids. The CDR3: CASRDASGGAYIQFF. Here the CDR3 DNA reads TGTGCCAGCAGAGACGCTAGCGGGGGGGCCTACATTCAGTTCTTC.

This clone appeared once. The rearrangement uses TRBV6-1 and TRBJ2-7; tentative D call: TRBD1 (5 bases). Germline V gene sequence: CDR1 MNHNS, CDR2 SASEGT. The ends were cut back, 2 bases at V and 7 bases at J, with 21 bases in the middle. The CDR3 is 16 amino acids. The CDR3 DNA reads TGTGCCAGCAGTGAATCGATGGGGCCAGGGTTGAGGGAGCAGTACTTC. Residues: CASSESMGPGLREQYF.

CDR3 sequence: CASRGGGPADTQYF. The CDR3 bases are TGCGCCAGCAGAGGCGGGGGACCCGCAGATACGCAGTATTTT. This rearrangement joins TRBV10-1 to TRBJ2-3, with TRBD2 matching over 7 bases. The germline CDR1 and CDR2 sequences are WNHNN and SYGVQD (reference sequence). Losses at the gene ends were 6 bases for V and 4 bases for J; bases not matched to a gene: 7. The CDR3 consists of 14 residues.

V and J are TRBV19 and TRBJ2-5; 12 nucleotides match TRBD1. Germline-derived CDR1 and CDR2 are LNHDA and SQIVND (reference sequence). The V gene end was trimmed by 3 bases and the J gene end by 4 bases; junction bases not matched to a gene: 9. The CDR3 extends over 17 amino acids. Written as DNA, the CDR3 is TGTGCCAGTAGTATCCCTCCGGGACAGGGGGCGAGAGAGACCCAGTACTTC. Its protein product is CASSIPPGQGARETQYF. Full variable domain (missing parts from reference TRBV19 and TRBJ2-5): DGGITQSPKYLFRKEGQNVTLSCEQNLNHDAMYWYRQDPGQGLRLIYYSQIVNDFQKGDIAEGYSVSREKKESFPLTVTSAQKNPTAFYLCASSIPPGQGARETQYFGPGTRLLVL.

This clone has more than one count but fewer than ten. The gene calls are TRBV27 and TRBJ2-4; no reliable D call. Germline assignment: CDR1 MNHEY and CDR2 SMNVEV (reference sequence). This CDR3 region has 14 residues. The germline V and J ends were trimmed by 9 bases and 0 bases, with 12 bases remaining between them. The CDR3 loop is CAREYFLAKNIQYF. CDR3 DNA: TGTGCCAGGGAATACTTCCTAGCCAAAAACATTCAGTACTTC.

V and J are TRBV11-3 and TRBJ2-4; 7 bases agree with TRBD1. Germline loops: CDR1 SGHNT, CDR2 YENEEA. This CDR3 is built from 18 residues. V was clipped by 1 base and J by 5 bases; unmatched bases: 14. CDR3 nucleotide sequence: TGTGCCAGCAGCTTAGTCGGCGGGTCAGGGGGTAGAGAAAACATTCAGTACTTC. This gives the protein CASSLVGGSGGRENIQYF.

This chain links TRBV28 with TRBJ2-5; D tentatively fits TRBD1 or TRBD2 (7 bases each). The CDR3 length is 15 residues. Trimming took 7 bases from V and 3 from J, leaving 18 bases between them. CDR1 is MDHEN, CDR2 SYDVKM, per germline. CDR3 coding DNA: TGTGCCAGCACCGCAAGCGGGACAGAAGAAGAGACCCAGTACTTC. This codes for CASTASGTEEETQYF.

This sequence joins TRBV6-5 and TRBJ1-5, with unresolved D. Germline V gives CDR1 MNHEY, CDR2 SVGAGI. This CDR3 has 13 amino acids. V lost 6 bases, J lost 7 bases, and 13 bases lay in between. CDR3 sequence (DNA): TGTGCCAGCAGGTGGGGATACGGGCAGCCCCAGCATTTT. Its translation is CASRWGYGQPQHF.